A selection of T cell receptor beta chains follows, all from one sample in a study of radiotherapy plus CTLA-4 blockade in lung cancer. Sequenced by immunoSEQ multiplex PCR; TCRdb stores in-frame clones only, minus some. The table shows some 96,000 clones, with roughly 88% occurring only once. This specimen was peripheral blood, taken from a patient treated with radiotherapy plus ipilimumab. These receptors came from a human donor with non-small cell lung cancer that progressed on radiotherapy plus ipilimumab. Each CDR3 is given with its conserved first and last residue. The D gene is left open where the match is weak. Expanded clones are given a class, and other clones once, few, many or no size at all.

v_call,d_call,j_call,clone_size,cdr3_nt,cdr3_aa
TRBV19,NA,TRBJ1-3,NA,TGTGCCACGTTTGAACAGGCCCGCTCTGGAAACACCATATATTTT,CATFEQARSGNTIYF
TRBV6-6,TRBD2,TRBJ2-7,NA,TGTGCCAGCAGCGAACTAGCGGGAGCGGGGGAGCAGTACTTC,CASSELAGAGEQYF
TRBV6-5,TRBD1,TRBJ2-7,NA,TGTGCCAGCACCGGACAGGGGGGCACCTACGAGCAGTACTTC,CASTGQGGTYEQYF
TRBV5-1,TRBD2,TRBJ2-1,NA,TGCGCCAGCAGCTTGGGTACTAGCGGAGGGGTTGGGAATGAGCAGTTCTTC,CASSLGTSGGVGNEQFF
TRBV5-4,NA,TRBJ1-1,NA,TGTGCCAGCAGCTTGAGGGGGATTGAAGCTTTCTTT,CASSLRGIEAFF
TRBV9,NA,TRBJ2-5,NA,TGTGCCAGCAGCGTTCGGGACTACCAAGAGACCCAGTACTTC,CASSVRDYQETQYF
TRBV6-5,NA,TRBJ2-5,NA,TGTGCCAGCAGACCCGGGACTTCCTCAGGGGCCCAGTACTTC,CASRPGTSSGAQYF
TRBV27,TRBD1,TRBJ1-6,NA,TGTGCCAGCAGTTTAGACAGGGGGAATTCACCCCTCCACTTT,CASSLDRGNSPLHF
TRBV2,TRBD1,TRBJ1-2,NA,TGTGCCAGCAGTGGCAGGGGGTCCTATGGCTACACCTTC,CASSGRGSYGYTF
TRBV2,NA,TRBJ2-1,NA,TGTGCTAGCAGTGAAAATACTCGGACTGAGCAGTTCTTC,CASSENTRTEQFF
TRBV10-3,TRBD1,TRBJ1-1,NA,TGTGCCATCATCTTCCTACAAACAGGGGGCACTGAAGCTTTCTTT,CAIIFLQTGGTEAFF
TRBV6-1,TRBD2,TRBJ2-1,NA,TGTGCCAGCAGTGAAAGACTAGCGGGGGGTTTCGGTACTTACAATGAGCAGTTCTTC,CASSERLAGGFGTYNEQFF
TRBV11-2,NA,TRBJ2-1,once,TGTGCCAGCAGCTTTTGGGCCCTCAGACTACCAAACTACAATGAGCAGTTCTTC,CASSFWALRLPNYNEQFF
TRBV6-5,TRBD2,TRBJ2-5,NA,TGTGCCAGCAGTAGACTAGCGCCAGGGGAGACCCAGTACTTC,CASSRLAPGETQYF
TRBV6-5,NA,TRBJ1-6,NA,TGTGCCAGCAGTTACGGGCTGAAAAATTCACCCCTCCACTTT,CASSYGLKNSPLHF
TRBV6-5,TRBD2,TRBJ2-7,NA,TGTGCCAGCGGTGGGGGGGGCTACGAGCAGTACTTC,CASGGGGYEQYF
TRBV5-1,TRBD2,TRBJ2-7,NA,TGCGCCAGCAGCTTGGCTCCCACTACTAGCGGGAGTACGGACTTC,CASSLAPTTSGSTDF
TRBV5-1,NA,TRBJ2-7,NA,TGCGCCAGCAGCGCCCCCTCCGGGACCGCTGCCTACGAGCAGTACTTC,CASSAPSGTAAYEQYF
TRBV27,NA,TRBJ2-1,NA,TGTGCCAGCAGTCCGCTGAGCTCCTACAATGAGCAGTTCTTC,CASSPLSSYNEQFF
TRBV5-6,TRBD1,TRBJ1-1,NA,TGTGCCAGCAGCTTGGCCGGCACAGGGGGACGGGGCACTGAAGCTTTCTTT,CASSLAGTGGRGTEAFF
TRBV6-5,NA,TRBJ1-2,once,TGTGCCAGCAGCGGGGTCGGCTATGGCTACACCTTC,CASSGVGYGYTF
TRBV4-2,NA,TRBJ1-6,NA,TGTGCCAGCAGCCAAGGGGGTCCGGGGGCGGATTCACCCCTCCACTTT,CASSQGGPGADSPLHF
TRBV5-1,NA,TRBJ2-5,NA,TGCGCCAGCAACGATCAGGGGAGTCGGGAGACCCAGTACTTC,CASNDQGSRETQYF
TRBV6-5,TRBD2,TRBJ2-1,NA,TGTGCCAGCAGTTACGCGACTAGCGGGACCTACAATGAGCAGTTCTTC,CASSYATSGTYNEQFF
TRBV7-9,NA,TRBJ2-7,NA,TGTGCCAGCAGCCGTGGGGTGGGGGACACCTACGAGCAGTACTTC,CASSRGVGDTYEQYF
TRBV18,NA,TRBJ1-1,NA,TGTGCCAGCTCACCTGGGATGGGAGCTTTCTTT,CASSPGMGAFF
TRBV27,NA,TRBJ2-7,NA,TGTGCCAGCAGTCTCCACAGGGAGTCCTACGAGCAGTACTTC,CASSLHRESYEQYF
TRBV29-1,TRBD1,TRBJ2-5,once,TGCAGCGCCCTGGCGGGACAGGGGATAACCCAGTACTTC,CSALAGQGITQYF
TRBV7-2,NA,TRBJ2-6,once,TGTGCCAGCAGCTTAGGTGGGACCAAGGGGCCCGGGGCCAACGTCCTGACTTTC,CASSLGGTKGPGANVLTF
TRBV29-1,TRBD1,TRBJ1-5,NA,TGCAGCGTATCCACAGGGGTTGGGGATCAGCCCCAGCATTTT,CSVSTGVGDQPQHF
TRBV5-1,TRBD2,TRBJ2-5,NA,TGCGCCAGCAGCTTGGGACTAGCGGGAGGTCAAGAGACCCAGTACTTC,CASSLGLAGGQETQYF
TRBV7-8,NA,TRBJ1-1,NA,TGTGCCAGCAGCCCCAGGGCGTACACTGAAGCTTTCTTT,CASSPRAYTEAFF
TRBV30,NA,TRBJ1-4,once,TGTGCCTGGGAGAGGGGTGCGGGCCGGGGTGAAAAACTGTTTTTT,CAWERGAGRGEKLFF
TRBV18,NA,TRBJ1-2,NA,TGTGCCAGCTCACCATATACGGGGACCGGGAACTATGGCTACACCTTC,CASSPYTGTGNYGYTF
TRBV6-5,NA,TRBJ1-1,NA,TGTGCCAGCAGTTCGTCACGGGGGGGGACCACTGAAGCTTTCTTT,CASSSSRGGTTEAFF
TRBV21-1,NA,TRBJ2-7,NA,TGTGCCAGCAGCAAAGTGAAAGGGGACAGAAACTCCTACGAGCAGTACTTC,CASSKVKGDRNSYEQYF
TRBV19,TRBD1,TRBJ1-3,NA,TGTGCCAGTAGTCTGATCGACAGGGCTGGAAACACCATATATTTT,CASSLIDRAGNTIYF
TRBV6-6,TRBD2,TRBJ2-4,once,TGTGCCAGCAGTTACCAACTTAGCGGGGGGGACATTCAGTACTTC,CASSYQLSGGDIQYF
TRBV5-1,TRBD2,TRBJ2-7,NA,TGCGCCAGCAGCCCGGCGGGAGCGTACGAGCAGTACTTC,CASSPAGAYEQYF
TRBV15,NA,TRBJ2-7,few,TGTGCCACCAGCCGGGGCTACGAGCAGTACTTC,CATSRGYEQYF
TRBV2,NA,TRBJ1-2,NA,TGTGCCAGCAGTGAAGCGGGAACCCACTATGGCTACACCTTC,CASSEAGTHYGYTF
TRBV6-5,NA,TRBJ1-2,NA,TGTGCCAGCAGTTACTCCGGAAACTATGGCCACACCTTC,CASSYSGNYGHTF